Shown below are 14 T cell receptor beta chains from a single sample sequenced in a study of cytomegalovirus exposure and HLA in healthy donors. The PCR employed 60 Vbeta primers together with 13 Jbeta primers. The table came from immunoSEQ multiplex PCR; TCRdb's copy has only in-frame clones and leaves some out. This sample carries approximately 120,000 clones, 80% to 85% of them seen once, and the ten largest clones take roughly 1.1%. Sequences were obtained from PBMCs. The receptors were gathered from a woman aged 25-40 years in good health and CMV-seronegative.

This chain uses TRBV6-5 with TRBJ2-2; 9 nucleotides line up with TRBD2. CDR1 MNHEY and CDR2 SVGAGI come from the germline V gene. This CDR3 has 13 residues. CDR3 bases: TGTGCAGCGGGGGGCCCGAACACCGGGGAGCTGTTTTTT. As protein: CAAGGPNTGELFF.

The chain links TRBV19 to TRBJ2-1; the match to TRBD1 covers 9 bases. Germline loops: CDR1 LNHDA, CDR2 SQIVND (reference sequence). The V gene end was trimmed by 8 bases and the J gene end by 3 bases; junction bases not matched to a gene: 8. The CDR3 is 15 residues long. CDR3: CASGGQGGFYNEQFF. In DNA, the CDR3 is TGTGCCAGTGGGGGACAGGGAGGTTTCTACAATGAGCAGTTCTTC.

This CDR3 is CASTGGLETQYF. The CDR3 nucleotides read TGTGCCAGCACAGGGGGCTTGGAGACCCAGTACTTC. The chain is built from TRBV7-9 and TRBJ2-5; 8 bases fit TRBD1. This CDR3 has 12 residues. Looked up from germline, CDR1 is SEHNR and CDR2 is FQNEAQ (reference sequence). The V segment lost 7 bases and the J segment 5 bases; nucleotides outside the gene matches: 3.

CDR3 region: CASSPQTARNTEAFF. In nucleotides, the CDR3 is TGCGCCAGCAGCCCCCAGACAGCTAGGAACACTGAAGCTTTCTTT. This chain links TRBV5-1 with TRBJ1-1, with a weak D call TRBD1 (5 bases). This CDR3 has 15 residues. With 4 bases removed from V and 1 base from J, the gap between germline ends came to 14 bases. Germline V gives CDR1 SGHRS, CDR2 YFSETQ. Together with reference TRBV5-1 and TRBJ1-1, the CDR3 gives the full variable domain: KAGVTQTPRYLIKTRGQQVTLSCSPISGHRSVSWYQQTPGQGLQFLFEYFSETQRNKGNFPGRFSGRQFSNSRSEMNVSTLELGDSALYLCASSPQTARNTEAFFGQGTRLTVV.

This chain connects TRBV18 to TRBJ2-5, with 8 nucleotides matching TRBD1. This CDR3 has 15 amino acids. The trim removed 0 bases at V and 9 bases at J, leaving 9 bases unmatched. CDR1 is KGHSH and CDR2 is LQKENI in the germline V gene. In nucleotides, the CDR3 is TGTGCCAGCTCACCACCCGGGACAGGCCTTAGGGCCCAGTACTTC. This encodes CASSPPGTGLRAQYF.

This rearrangement joins TRBV11-2 to TRBJ1-3; 8 nucleotides align to TRBD1. This CDR3 has 14 amino acids. The V gene's germline CDR1 is SGHAT and CDR2 FQNNGV. Germline trimming cut 2 bases from V and 7 bases from J; bases unmatched to any gene: 4. The CDR3, as DNA: TGTGCCAGCAGCTTATATGCAGGGGGCAACACCATATATTTT. Its translation is CASSLYAGGNTIYF.

This sequence joins TRBV2 and TRBJ1-1; D might be TRBD1 (5 bases). V lost 4 bases to trimming and J lost 11 bases, with 14 bases between them. CDR3 length: 12 amino acids. Germline CDR1 and CDR2: SNHLY and FYNNEI. The CDR3 here is CASSADTGLAFF. CDR3 DNA sequence: TGTGCCAGCAGTGCGGACACGGGTTTGGCTTTCTTT.

This clone was found once. CDR3 amino acids: CASSLLPLQNAQPQHF. The CDR3 region has the DNA TGCGCCAGCAGCTTGTTGCCCTTACAGAATGCTCAGCCCCAGCATTTT. The V gene is TRBV5-1, the J gene TRBJ1-5; D call uncertain. The CDR3 is 16 amino acids. Trimming shortened V by 1 base and J by 6 bases, and 17 bases separated the two germline ends. Per germline, CDR1 SGHRS and CDR2 YFSETQ.

The chain recombines TRBV7-3 with TRBJ2-7; perhaps TRBD1 as D (7 bases). The germline V gene encodes CDR1 SGHTA and CDR2 FQGTGA. V shed 1 base and J shed 6 bases, with 10 bases lying between them. This CDR3 is 13 amino acids long. This chain's CDR3 is CASSLRQGGEQYF. CDR3 in DNA: TGTGCCAGCAGCTTAAGGCAGGGGGGCGAGCAGTACTTC. The whole variable domain, filled in from reference TRBV7-3 and TRBJ2-7, reads GAGVSQTPSNKVTEKGKYVELRCDPISGHTALYWYRQSLGQGPEFLIYFQGTGAADDSGLPNDRFFAVRPEGSVSTLKIQRTERGDSAVYLCASSLRQGGEQYFGPGTRLTVT.

The V and J genes are TRBV9 and TRBJ1-3, with TRBD1 as a possible D gene (5 bases). Germline V gene sequence: CDR1 SGDLS, CDR2 YYNGEE. This CDR3 contains 19 residues. V was trimmed by 5 bases and J by 1 base, leaving 25 bases between them. CDR3 protein: CASSTGEPGRSLSGNTIYF. CDR3 nucleotide sequence: TGTGCCAGCAGTACGGGGGAGCCCGGACGCTCACTTTCTGGAAACACCATATATTTT.

The chain recombines TRBV18 with TRBJ1-1; D gene unclear. Germline V CDR1 and CDR2: KGHSH, LQKENI. V lost 3 bases and J lost 4, with 18 bases in between. The CDR3 spans 16 residues. The CDR3 DNA is TGTGCCAGCTCACCGGTAGACTCACTGATGAGCACTGAAGCTTTCTTT. Its translation is CASSPVDSLMSTEAFF.

The chain employs TRBV19 and TRBJ2-3; TRBD1 is a possible D gene (6 bases). CDR1 and CDR2 (germline): LNHDA, SQIVND (reference sequence). The V end lost 5 bases, the J end lost 0 bases, and 12 bases lay between the germline ends. The CDR3 is 15 residues long. For the CDR3, the DNA is TGTGCCAGTAGTCCTCGACAGGTGAGCACAGATACGCAGTATTTT. Its translation: CASSPRQVSTDTQYF. Together with reference TRBV19 and TRBJ2-3, the CDR3 gives the full variable domain: DGGITQSPKYLFRKEGQNVTLSCEQNLNHDAMYWYRQDPGQGLRLIYYSQIVNDFQKGDIAEGYSVSREKKESFPLTVTSAQKNPTAFYLCASSPRQVSTDTQYFGPGTRLTVL.

The gene calls are TRBV5-6 and TRBJ1-4; 7 bases are shared with TRBD1. Germline-derived CDR1 and CDR2 are SGHDT and YYEEEE. The length of the CDR3 is 16 residues. J was trimmed by 5 bases and V by 4 bases; bases with no gene match: 11. The CDR3 loop reads CASSSRQGRRNEKLFF. DNA of the CDR3: TGTGCCAGCAGCAGTAGACAGGGCCGTAGGAATGAAAAACTGTTTTTT.

This rearrangement joins TRBV5-1 to TRBJ2-3; maybe TRBD2 (5 bases). The CDR3 consists of 16 residues. Trimming took 2 bases from V and 3 from J, leaving 16 bases between them. Germline assignment: CDR1 SGHRS and CDR2 YFSETQ. The CDR3 sequence: CASSLGGLSGTDTQYF. CDR3 DNA: TGCGCCAGCAGCTTAGGCGGGCTGTCCGGGACAGATACGCAGTATTTT.